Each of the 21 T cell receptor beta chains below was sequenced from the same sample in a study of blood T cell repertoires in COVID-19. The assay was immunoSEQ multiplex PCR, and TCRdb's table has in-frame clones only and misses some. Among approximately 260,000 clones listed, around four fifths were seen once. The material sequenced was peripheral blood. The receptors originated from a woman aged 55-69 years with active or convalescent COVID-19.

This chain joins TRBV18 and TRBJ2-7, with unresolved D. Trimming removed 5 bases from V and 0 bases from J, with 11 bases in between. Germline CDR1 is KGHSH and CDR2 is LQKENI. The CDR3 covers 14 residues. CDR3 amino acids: CASSMSGSSYEQYF. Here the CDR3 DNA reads TGTGCCAGCTCAATGTCCGGGTCCTCCTACGAGCAGTACTTC.

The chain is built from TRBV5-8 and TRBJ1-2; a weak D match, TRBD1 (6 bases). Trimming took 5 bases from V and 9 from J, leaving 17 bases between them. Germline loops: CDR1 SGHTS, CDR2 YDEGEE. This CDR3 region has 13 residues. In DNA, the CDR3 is TGTGCCAGCAGAGGAACAGGGAGTAGGAGCTACACCTTC. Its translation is CASRGTGSRSYTF.

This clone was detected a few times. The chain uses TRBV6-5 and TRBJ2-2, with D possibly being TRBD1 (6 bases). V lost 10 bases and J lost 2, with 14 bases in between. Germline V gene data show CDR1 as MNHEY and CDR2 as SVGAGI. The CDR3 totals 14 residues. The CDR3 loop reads CAITPGQNTGELFF. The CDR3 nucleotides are TGTGCCATCACTCCGGGACAAAACACCGGGGAGCTGTTTTTT.

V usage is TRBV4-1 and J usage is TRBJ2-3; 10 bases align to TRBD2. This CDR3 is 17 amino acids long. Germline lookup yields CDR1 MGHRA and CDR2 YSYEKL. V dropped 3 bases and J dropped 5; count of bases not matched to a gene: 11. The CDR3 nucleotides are TGCGCCAGCAGCCAGAACCCTAGCGGGGGTGGACGAGATACGCAGTATTTT. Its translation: CASSQNPSGGGRDTQYF.

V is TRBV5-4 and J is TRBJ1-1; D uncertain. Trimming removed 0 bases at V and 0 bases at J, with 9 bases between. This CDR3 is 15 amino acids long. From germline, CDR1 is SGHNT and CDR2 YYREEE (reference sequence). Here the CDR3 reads CASSLAPVLNTEAFF. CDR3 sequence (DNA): TGTGCCAGCAGCTTGGCCCCGGTTTTGAACACTGAAGCTTTCTTT.

The CDR3 DNA reads TGCGCCAGCAGCCAAGACCCGACAGGGTTCGTGGATACGCAGTATTTT. Its protein is CASSQDPTGFVDTQYF. V gene TRBV4-1 combines with J gene TRBJ2-3; 7 bases line up with TRBD1. The junction had 9 bases not matched to a gene; V was cut back by 0 bases and J by 6 bases. Germline loops: CDR1 MGHRA, CDR2 YSYEKL. There are 16 residues in the CDR3.

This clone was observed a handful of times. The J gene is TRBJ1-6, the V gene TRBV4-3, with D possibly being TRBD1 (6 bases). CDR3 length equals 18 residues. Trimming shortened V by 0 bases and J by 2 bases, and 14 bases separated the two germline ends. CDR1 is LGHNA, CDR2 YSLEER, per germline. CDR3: CASSQERGRGTYNSPLHF. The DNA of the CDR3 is TGCGCCAGCAGCCAAGAAAGGGGCAGGGGAACCTATAATTCACCCCTCCACTTT.

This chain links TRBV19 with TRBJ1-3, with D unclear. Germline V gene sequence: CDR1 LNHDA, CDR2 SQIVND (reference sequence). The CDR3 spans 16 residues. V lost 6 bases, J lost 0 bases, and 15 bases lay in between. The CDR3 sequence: CASRWGGPNSGNTIYF. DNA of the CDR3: TGTGCCAGTAGATGGGGAGGACCGAACTCTGGAAACACCATATATTTT.

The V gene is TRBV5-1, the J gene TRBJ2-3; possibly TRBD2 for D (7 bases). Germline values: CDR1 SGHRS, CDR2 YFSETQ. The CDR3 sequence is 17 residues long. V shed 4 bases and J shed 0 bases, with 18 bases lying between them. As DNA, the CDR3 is TGCGCCAGCAGCCTAATGGCAGGGGAGGGTAGCACAGATACGCAGTATTTT. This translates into CASSLMAGEGSTDTQYF. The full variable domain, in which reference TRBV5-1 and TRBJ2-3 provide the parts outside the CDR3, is KAGVTQTPRYLIKTRGQQVTLSCSPISGHRSVSWYQQTPGQGLQFLFEYFSETQRNKGNFPGRFSGRQFSNSRSEMNVSTLELGDSALYLCASSLMAGEGSTDTQYFGPGTRLTVL.

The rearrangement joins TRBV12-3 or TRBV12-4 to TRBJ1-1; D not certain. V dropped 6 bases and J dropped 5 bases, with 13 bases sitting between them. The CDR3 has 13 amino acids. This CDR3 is CASSLNPGTEAFF. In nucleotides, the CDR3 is TGTGCCAGCAGCCTTAACCCGGGGACTGAAGCTTTCTTT.

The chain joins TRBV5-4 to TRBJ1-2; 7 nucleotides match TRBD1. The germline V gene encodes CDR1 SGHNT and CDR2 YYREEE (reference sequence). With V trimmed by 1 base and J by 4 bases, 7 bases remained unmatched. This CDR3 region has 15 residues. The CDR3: CASSLFPGQAYGYTF. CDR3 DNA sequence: TGTGCCAGCAGCTTGTTTCCTGGACAGGCCTATGGCTACACCTTC.

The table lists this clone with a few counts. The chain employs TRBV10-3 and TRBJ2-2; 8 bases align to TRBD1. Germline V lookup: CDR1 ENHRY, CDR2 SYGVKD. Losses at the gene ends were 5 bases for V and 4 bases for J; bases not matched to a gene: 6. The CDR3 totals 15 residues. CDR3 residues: CAISPQGAITGELFF. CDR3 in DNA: TGTGCCATCAGTCCCCAGGGGGCGATCACCGGGGAGCTGTTTTTT.

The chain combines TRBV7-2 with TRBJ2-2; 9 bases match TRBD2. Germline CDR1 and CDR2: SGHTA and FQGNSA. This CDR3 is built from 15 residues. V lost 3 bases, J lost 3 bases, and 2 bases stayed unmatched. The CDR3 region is CASSLAGGYTGELFF. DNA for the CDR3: TGTGCCAGCAGCTTGGCGGGGGGGTACACCGGGGAGCTGTTTTTT.

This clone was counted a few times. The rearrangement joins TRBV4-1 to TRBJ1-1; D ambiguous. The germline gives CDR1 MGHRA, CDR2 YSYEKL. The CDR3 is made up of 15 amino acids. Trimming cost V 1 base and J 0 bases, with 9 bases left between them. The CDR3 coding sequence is TGCGCCAGCAGCCAAGTCCCCACTATGAACACTGAAGCTTTCTTT. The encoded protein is CASSQVPTMNTEAFF.

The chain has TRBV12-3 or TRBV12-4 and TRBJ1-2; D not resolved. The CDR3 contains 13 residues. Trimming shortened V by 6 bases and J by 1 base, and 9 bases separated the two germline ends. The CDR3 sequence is CASSPRVNYGYTF. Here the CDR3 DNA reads TGTGCCAGCAGCCCGAGGGTTAACTATGGCTACACCTTC.

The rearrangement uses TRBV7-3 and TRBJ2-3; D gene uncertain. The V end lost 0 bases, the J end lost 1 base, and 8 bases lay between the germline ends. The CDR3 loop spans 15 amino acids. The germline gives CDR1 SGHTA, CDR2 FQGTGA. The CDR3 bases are TGTGCCAGCAGCTTAACGAATGGCCGCACAGATACGCAGTATTTT. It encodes CASSLTNGRTDTQYF.

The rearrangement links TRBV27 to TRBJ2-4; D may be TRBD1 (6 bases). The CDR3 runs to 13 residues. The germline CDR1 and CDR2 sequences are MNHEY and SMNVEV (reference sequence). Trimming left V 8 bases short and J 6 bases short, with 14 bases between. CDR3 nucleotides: TGTGCCAGCGGCATGACAGGACCAAACATTCAGTACTTC. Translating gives CASGMTGPNIQYF.

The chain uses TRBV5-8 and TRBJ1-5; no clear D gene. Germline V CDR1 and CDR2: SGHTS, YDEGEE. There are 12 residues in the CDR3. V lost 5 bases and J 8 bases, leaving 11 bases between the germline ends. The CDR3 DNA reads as TGTGCCAGCAGGTTACAGCGGGAGCCCCAGCATTTT. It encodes CASRLQREPQHF.

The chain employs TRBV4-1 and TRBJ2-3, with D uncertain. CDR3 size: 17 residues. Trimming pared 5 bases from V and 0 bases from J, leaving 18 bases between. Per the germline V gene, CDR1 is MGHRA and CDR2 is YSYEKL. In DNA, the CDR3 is TGCGCCAGCAGCTCCTTCATGGCGGTTTCAAGCACAGATACGCAGTATTTT. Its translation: CASSSFMAVSSTDTQYF.

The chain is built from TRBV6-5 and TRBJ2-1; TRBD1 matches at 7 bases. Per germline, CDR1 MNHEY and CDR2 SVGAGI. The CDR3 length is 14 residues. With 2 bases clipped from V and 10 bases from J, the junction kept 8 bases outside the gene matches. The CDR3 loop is CASSYGQGEGEQFF. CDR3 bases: TGTGCCAGCAGTTACGGGCAGGGGGAAGGGGAGCAGTTCTTC.

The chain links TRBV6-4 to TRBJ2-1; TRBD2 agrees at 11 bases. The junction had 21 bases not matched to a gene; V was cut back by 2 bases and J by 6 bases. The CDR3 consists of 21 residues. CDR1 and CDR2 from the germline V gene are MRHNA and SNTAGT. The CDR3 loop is CASSDPPVVAGGLGSLNEQFF. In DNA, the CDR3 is TGTGCCAGCAGTGACCCCCCGGTGGTAGCGGGGGGGCTCGGGTCCCTCAATGAGCAGTTCTTC.